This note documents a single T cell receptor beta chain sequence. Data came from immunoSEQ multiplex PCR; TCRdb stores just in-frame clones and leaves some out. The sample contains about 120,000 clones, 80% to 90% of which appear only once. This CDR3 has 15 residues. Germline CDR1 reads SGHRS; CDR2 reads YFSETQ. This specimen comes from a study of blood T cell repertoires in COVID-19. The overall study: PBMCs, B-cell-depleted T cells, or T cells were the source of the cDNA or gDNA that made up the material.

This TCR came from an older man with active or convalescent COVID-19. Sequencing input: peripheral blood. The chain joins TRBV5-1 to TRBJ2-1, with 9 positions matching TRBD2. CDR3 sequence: CPTKLAGGGYDEQFF. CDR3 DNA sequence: TGCCCCACCAAACTAGCGGGCGGGGGGTACGATGAGCAGTTCTTC.